Below, one T cell receptor beta chain is given with its context. The V gene's germline CDR1 is LNHDA and CDR2 SQIVND (reference sequence). The CDR3 runs 16 residues. V lost 5 bases and J lost 9, with 25 bases in between. Noted time point: after dendritic cell vaccination, including at tumor progression/relapse. Patients had residual fresh-frozen tumor tissue and more than two years of survival data. This sample was taken from a study of glioma-infiltrating T cells after dendritic cell vaccination. Study background: Autologous tumor lysate was loaded overnight onto monocyte-derived dendritic cells grown 6 to 7 days with IL-4 and GM-CSF.

The protocol was immunoSEQ multiplex PCR, while the TCRdb copy is restricted to in-frame clones and leaves out a portion. The data hold about 94,000 clones, with around 80% observed a single time. This TCR came from a human donor with glioblastoma. The specimen comprised blood, sampled after dendritic cell vaccination. V is TRBV19 and J is TRBJ1-2; possibly TRBD1 for D (6 bases). CDR3 DNA sequence: TGTGCCAGTAGTGAGACAGGTGCTACCGCCAAGTCGAGCTACACCTTC. It encodes CASSETGATAKSSYTF.